Shown below are 14 T cell receptor beta chains from a single sample sequenced in a study of a mutant IDH1 vaccine in newly diagnosed glioma. Time point in this sample: week 47, end of study. Doses of 300 ug of mutant IDH1 20-mer peptide were given with topical imiquimod. Clones were read by immunoSEQ multiplex PCR, and TCRdb kept only the in-frame ones, dropping some. The sample carries some 50,000 clones, approximately 64% recorded once. No antigens are known for them. Sequenced material: peripheral blood mononuclear cells (PBMCs), taken from a glioma patient whose treatment included an IDH1 peptide vaccine. The origin of the receptors is a man in his forties with glioma. Some clones in this sample may be carry-over from other donors' samples.

The chain has TRBV6-1 and TRBJ1-5; D gene ambiguous. Between the trimmed V and J ends, which lost 2 bases and 8 bases, there was a span of 4 bases. This CDR3 comprises 11 residues. Germline V gene sequence: CDR1 MNHNS, CDR2 SASEGT. Here the CDR3 reads CASSEYEPQHF. The CDR3 nucleotides are TGTGCCAGCAGTGAATATGAGCCCCAGCATTTT.

This clone has only a few counts. This chain uses TRBV18 with TRBJ1-1; D possibly corresponds to TRBD1 (5 bases). Germline V CDR1 and CDR2: KGHSH, LQKENI. Deletions cut 6 bases from V and 11 bases from J, with 22 bases between. The CDR3 contains 14 residues. DNA for the CDR3: TGTGCCAGCTCGCAAGACGAGTTAGGGGTCGGCGCTTTCTTT. Protein: CASSQDELGVGAFF.

The V and J genes are TRBV6-1 and TRBJ2-4; 9 nucleotides agree with TRBD2. V shed 1 base and J 6 bases; nucleotides not matched to a gene: 4. The germline CDR1 and CDR2 sequences are MNHNS and SASEGT. The CDR3 runs to 15 residues. This chain's CDR3 is CASSEVSGGRNIQYF. In DNA, the CDR3 is TGTGCCAGCAGTGAAGTTAGCGGGGGAAGAAACATTCAGTACTTC.

In its sample, this clone was seen a few times. V and J are TRBV19 and TRBJ2-7; the match to TRBD1 covers 7 bases. The CDR3 totals 16 residues. Germline assignment: CDR1 LNHDA and CDR2 SQIVND (reference sequence). V shed 3 bases and J 1 base; nucleotides not matched to a gene: 9. In DNA form, the CDR3 reads TGTGCCAGTAGTATTGGGACAGCCAGAGGGTCCTACGAGCAGTACTTC. Protein: CASSIGTARGSYEQYF.

This clone was counted only a few times. The chain carries TRBV6-5 and TRBJ2-3, with a possible D match to TRBD2 (5 bases). Trimming stripped 2 bases from V and 6 bases from J, with 12 bases between. Germline V gene data show CDR1 as MNHEY and CDR2 as SVGAGI. The CDR3 has 14 amino acids. CDR3 in amino acids: CASSYGFGGDTQYF. Written as DNA, the CDR3 is TGTGCCAGCAGTTACGGATTCGGCGGGGATACGCAGTATTTT.

This chain connects TRBV4-1 to TRBJ2-1, with a tentative D call TRBD2 (5 bases). V was cut by 1 base and J by 7 bases, with 8 bases left in between. This CDR3 has 13 amino acids. In germline, CDR1 is MGHRA, CDR2 YSYEKL. CDR3 sequence reads: CASSQVRGNEQFF. The CDR3 bases are TGCGCCAGCAGCCAAGTGCGCGGGAATGAGCAGTTCTTC.

The chain has TRBV7-8 and TRBJ1-5; no clear D. Germline V lookup: CDR1 SGHVS, CDR2 FQNEAQ. The CDR3 runs to 15 residues. Trimming shortened V by 1 base and J by 3 bases, and 10 bases separated the two germline ends. This CDR3 is CASSLELGSNQPQHF. Here the CDR3 DNA reads TGTGCCAGCAGCTTAGAATTAGGCTCCAATCAGCCCCAGCATTTT.

The gene calls are TRBV6-5 and TRBJ1-2, with D possibly matching TRBD1 (6 bases). The CDR3 totals 16 residues. CDR1 and CDR2 (germline): MNHEY, SVGAGI. V was shortened by 2 bases and J by 2 bases, with 15 bases between the two germline ends. The CDR3 region is CASSYARAGANYGYTF. The CDR3 coding sequence is TGTGCCAGCAGTTACGCCCGAGCAGGGGCCAACTATGGCTACACCTTC.

In DNA, the CDR3 is TGTGCCAGCAGCTTAGGTCTAACTTCCTACAATGAGCAGTTCTTC. Its translation: CASSLGLTSYNEQFF. This sequence joins TRBV7-9 and TRBJ2-1; no reliable D call. V lost 1 base and J 1 base, leaving 8 bases between the germline ends. Germline CDR1 is SEHNR and CDR2 is FQNEAQ (reference sequence). This CDR3 is built from 15 residues.

The chain uses TRBV5-1 and TRBJ2-7; D gene uncertain. The CDR3 runs 15 residues. Looked up from germline, CDR1 is SGHRS and CDR2 is YFSETQ. V was clipped by 1 base and J by 3 bases, with 14 bases between them. The CDR3 DNA sequence: TGCGCCAGCAGCTTGCGCGAGACGAACATCTACGAGCAGTACTTC. Protein sequence: CASSLRETNIYEQYF.

J is TRBJ1-5 and V is TRBV7-2; 7 bases map to TRBD1. V dropped 4 bases and J dropped 6; count of bases not matched to a gene: 6. The CDR3 spans 14 residues. Per the germline V gene, CDR1 is SGHTA and CDR2 is FQGNSA. DNA for the CDR3: TGTGCCAGCAGCTCTAACAGGGGCCGTCAGCCCCAGCATTTT. Translated: CASSSNRGRQPQHF.

The genes are TRBV18 and TRBJ2-1; D uncertain. CDR3 length equals 12 residues. Trimming took off 4 bases at V and 6 bases at J, with 7 bases between the two ends. Germline CDR1 reads KGHSH; CDR2 reads LQKENI. The CDR3 is CASSLTSNEQFF. DNA for the CDR3: TGTGCCAGCTCACTAACCTCCAATGAGCAGTTCTTC.

This clone appeared a single time. This chain links TRBV4-1 with TRBJ2-3, with 12 bases lining up with TRBD2. CDR1 MGHRA and CDR2 YSYEKL come from the germline V gene. The CDR3 consists of 16 residues. Trimming took 4 bases from V and 2 from J; bases not matched to a gene: 4. CDR3 sequence: CASSRLAGVITDTQYF. The CDR3 bases are TGCGCCAGCAGCCGACTAGCGGGGGTGATCACAGATACGCAGTATTTT.

Only a few counts were recorded for this clone. The chain combines TRBV7-9 with TRBJ1-1; no clear D. V was cut by 3 bases and J by 4 bases, with 12 bases left in between. Per germline, CDR1 SEHNR and CDR2 FQNEAQ (reference sequence). The CDR3 spans 14 residues. CDR3 sequence: CASSFSSGGTEAFF. Written as DNA, the CDR3 is TGTGCCAGCAGCTTCTCATCCGGCGGCACTGAAGCTTTCTTT.